These 9 T cell receptor beta chains originate from one sample sequenced in a study of T cell responses to AZD1222 COVID-19 vaccine. TCRdb's table, derived via immunoSEQ multiplex PCR, lists solely in-frame clones and lacks some. The data hold 95,000 to 100,000 clones, with 70% to 90% observed a single time. Sample: peripheral blood, taken 28 days after the second AZD1222 dose. Receptors originate from an adult who received the AZD1222 COVID-19 vaccine.

The chain is built from TRBV7-9 and TRBJ2-7; 8 nucleotides agree with TRBD1. The germline V gene encodes CDR1 SEHNR and CDR2 FQNEAQ (reference sequence). The length of the CDR3 is 17 residues. Losses at the gene ends were 4 bases for V and 5 bases for J; bases not matched to a gene: 16. CDR3: CASSCTPGGSNCHEQYF. The CDR3 nucleotides are TGTGCCAGCAGCTGCACCCCAGGGGGCTCCAACTGTCACGAGCAGTACTTC.

This rearrangement joins TRBV7-3 to TRBJ2-7; 7 bases line up with TRBD1. Germline V gene sequence: CDR1 SGHTA, CDR2 FQGTGA. This CDR3 has 13 residues. V lost 3 bases to trimming and J lost 3 bases; unmatched junction nucleotides: 2. CDR3 loop: CASSLGQNYEQYF. DNA of the CDR3: TGTGCCAGCAGCTTGGGACAGAACTACGAGCAGTACTTC.

The chain combines TRBV19 with TRBJ1-2, with 7 nucleotides matching TRBD1. V dropped 1 base and J dropped 4; count of bases not matched to a gene: 9. Germline V gives CDR1 LNHDA, CDR2 SQIVND (reference sequence). This CDR3 is built from 16 residues. CDR3 DNA: TGTGCCAGTAGTATAGTACAGGGGTCAATCCGCTATGGCTACACCTTC. This sequence encodes CASSIVQGSIRYGYTF. The full variable domain, completed using reference TRBV19 and TRBJ1-2, is DGGITQSPKYLFRKEGQNVTLSCEQNLNHDAMYWYRQDPGQGLRLIYYSQIVNDFQKGDIAEGYSVSREKKESFPLTVTSAQKNPTAFYLCASSIVQGSIRYGYTFGSGTRLTVV.

This clone was recorded once. The chain employs TRBV5-5 and TRBJ2-1, with 9 bases lining up with TRBD2. V was pared by 0 bases and J by 6 bases, with 13 bases of the junction left unmatched. Germline values: CDR1 SGHKS, CDR2 YYEKEE (reference sequence). The CDR3 sequence is 18 residues long. CDR3 in amino acids: CASSLGFLAGKSGNEQFF. CDR3 nucleotide sequence: TGTGCCAGCAGCTTGGGATTCCTAGCGGGAAAATCTGGCAATGAGCAGTTCTTC.

The chain recombines TRBV19 with TRBJ1-1; TRBD1 matches at 7 bases. J gave up 1 base and V 3 bases, and 5 bases lay outside the gene matches. CDR1 and CDR2 (germline): LNHDA, SQIVND (reference sequence). This CDR3 has 15 amino acids. The CDR3 loop is CASSIFGTANTEAFF. DNA for the CDR3: TGTGCCAGTAGTATTTTCGGGACAGCGAACACTGAAGCTTTCTTT.

V and J are TRBV7-2 and TRBJ1-5; D uncertain. The CDR3 runs 13 residues. CDR1 is SGHTA and CDR2 is FQGNSA in the germline V gene. The V and J ends lost 2 bases and 7 bases respectively, with 9 bases between them. The CDR3 DNA follows: TGTGCCAGCAGCTTAAGCATGAGACAGCCCCAGCATTTT. Its protein is CASSLSMRQPQHF.

This clone has a handful of counts. This chain connects TRBV27 to TRBJ2-3; 11 bases align to TRBD2. V shed 6 bases and J 2 bases; nucleotides not matched to a gene: 7. Germline CDR1 and CDR2: MNHEY and SMNVEV (reference sequence). The CDR3 is 16 amino acids. The CDR3 spells CASRYSGLADTDTQYF. CDR3 coding DNA: TGTGCCAGCAGATATTCGGGACTAGCGGACACAGATACGCAGTATTTT.

The V call is TRBV4-2, the J call TRBJ2-1; 13 nucleotides line up with TRBD2. The CDR3 has 17 amino acids. With 3 bases clipped from V and 9 bases from J, the junction kept 11 bases outside the gene matches. Per germline, CDR1 LGHNA and CDR2 YNFKEQ. CDR3 DNA: TGTGCCAGCAGCCACGATAGGACTAGCGGGAGAGCCGGTGAGCAGTTCTTC. Amino acid sequence: CASSHDRTSGRAGEQFF.

This sequence joins TRBV3-1 (or the pseudogene TRBV3-2) and TRBJ2-2; D perhaps matches TRBD2 (5 bases). The V end was cut by 5 bases, the J end by 0 bases, with 10 bases between. CDR3 size: 15 residues. Germline V CDR1 and CDR2: LGHDT, YNNKEL (reference sequence). The CDR3 protein is CASSRGLTNTGELFF. CDR3 bases: TGTGCCAGCAGCAGAGGACTGACGAACACCGGGGAGCTGTTTTTT.